This T cell receptor beta chain was observed in a study of neurological immune-mediated disorders. Whole-study findings and limits: Grouping of repertoires by phylogeny put those of 18 of 34 multiple sclerosis patients into a single related-CDR3 cluster, a possible signature. Levels of TCR clonal expansion peaked in HTLV-1-associated myelopathy and reached their lowest in multiple sclerosis, under those of healthy controls.

V lost 3 bases and J lost 2, with 10 bases in between. The CDR3 is made up of 14 amino acids. Germline CDR1 reads SGHRS; CDR2 reads YFSETQ. This clonotype was observed many times. Its antigen is still unknown. cDNA was made by 5'RACE with 10-nucleotide random UMIs. Per sequencing run, 15-18 subjects together gave over 170 million TCR-beta sequences. TCRdb called the 5' RACE reads again in MiXCR, with one record for every CDR3 protein. The data contain 55,000 to 75,000 distinct CDR3 sequences, roughly 5.6% of them seen just once; the ten biggest clones take up around 5.3%. This sequence originates from a human donor with multiple sclerosis. The donor label of this sample is uncertain. The chain joins TRBV5-1 to TRBJ2-3; possible D gene TRBD1, 5 bases. The sample consisted of PBMCs. CDR3 sequence: CASSSQANTDTQYF. CDR3 DNA: TGCGCCAGCAGCTCACAGGCGAACACAGATACGCAGTATTTT.